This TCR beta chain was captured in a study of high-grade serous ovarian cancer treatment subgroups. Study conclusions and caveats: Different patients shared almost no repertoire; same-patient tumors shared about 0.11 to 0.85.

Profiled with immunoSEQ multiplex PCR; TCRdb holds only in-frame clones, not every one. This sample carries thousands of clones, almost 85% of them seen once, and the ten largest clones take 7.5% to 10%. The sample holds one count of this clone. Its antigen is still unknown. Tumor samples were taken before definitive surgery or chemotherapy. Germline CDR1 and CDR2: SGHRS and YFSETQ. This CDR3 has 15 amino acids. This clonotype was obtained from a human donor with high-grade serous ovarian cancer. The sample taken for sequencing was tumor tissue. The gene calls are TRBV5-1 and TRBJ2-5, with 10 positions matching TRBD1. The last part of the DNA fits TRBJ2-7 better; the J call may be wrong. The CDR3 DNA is TGCGCCAGCAGCCCTGGGGGGACAGGGGTCCACGAGCAGTACTTC. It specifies CASSPGGTGVHEQYF.